A single T cell receptor beta chain is shown here with its context. This sample is drawn from a study of control samples from healthy donors and cancer patients. V was trimmed by 0 bases and J by 0 bases, leaving 9 bases between them. The CDR3 is 16 amino acids. CDR1 LGHNA and CDR2 YNFKEQ come from the germline V gene. Clones were sequenced by immunoSEQ multiplex PCR, and TCRdb holds only the in-frame ones, with some missing. The sample records about 150,000 clones, nearly 95% being singletons. The source is a man aged 45-65 years in good health. The sample consisted of blood. The chain combines TRBV4-2 with TRBJ1-3; D gene unclear. The CDR3 DNA sequence: TGTGCCAGCAGCCAAGAGACGGGGTTCTCTGGAAACACCATATATTTT. Translating it yields CASSQETGFSGNTIYF.